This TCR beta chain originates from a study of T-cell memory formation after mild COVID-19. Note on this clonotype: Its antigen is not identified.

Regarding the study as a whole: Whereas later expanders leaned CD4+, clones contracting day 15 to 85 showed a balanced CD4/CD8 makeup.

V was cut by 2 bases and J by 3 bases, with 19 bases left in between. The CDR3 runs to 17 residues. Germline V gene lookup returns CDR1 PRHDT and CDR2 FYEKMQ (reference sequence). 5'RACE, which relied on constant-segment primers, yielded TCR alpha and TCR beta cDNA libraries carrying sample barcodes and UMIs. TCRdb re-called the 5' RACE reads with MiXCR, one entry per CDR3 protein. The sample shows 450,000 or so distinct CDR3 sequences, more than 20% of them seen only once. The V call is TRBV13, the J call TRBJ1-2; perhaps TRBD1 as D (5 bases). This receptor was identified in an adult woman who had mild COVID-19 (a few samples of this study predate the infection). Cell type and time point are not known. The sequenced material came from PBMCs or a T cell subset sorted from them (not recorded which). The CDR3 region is CASSLLAGTPVDYGYTF. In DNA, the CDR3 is TGTGCCAGCAGCTTATTAGCGGGGACTCCGGTCGACTATGGCTACACCTTC.